Following are 29 T cell receptor beta chains from one sample sequenced in a study of Graves' ophthalmopathy and Graves' hyperthyroidism. TCR beta CDR3 amplification used RNA transcripts. The first-round RT-PCR employed HTBI primers together with the Qiagen OneStep RT-PCR kit. A multiplex PCR was then performed as the second round. Each CDR3 protein is one row after TCRdb ran MiXCR on the multiplex PCR reads. The sample shows around 670,000 distinct CDR3 sequences, approximately 40% of them seen only once. The specimen was peripheral blood. These receptors all come from an adult man with Graves' ophthalmopathy.

As regards this clonotype: This sequence may be a read error, since a much larger clone differs from it by one base. The chain has TRBV9 and TRBJ1-6; 8 bases agree with TRBD1. Germline V gene sequence: CDR1 SGDLS, CDR2 YYNGEE. CDR3 length equals 16 residues. The DNA of the CDR3 is TGTGTCAGCAGCCCCGGACAGGGCACTACAAATTCACCCCTCCACTTT. It codes for CVSSPGQGTTNSPLHF. Drawing the rest from reference TRBV9 and TRBJ1-6, the complete variable domain is DSGVTQTPKHLITATGQRVTLRCSPRSGDLSVYWYQQSLDQGLQFLIQYYNGEERAKGNILERFSAQQFPDLHSELNLSSLELGDSALYFCVSSPGQGTTNSPLHFGNGTRLTVT.

The J gene is TRBJ2-2, the V gene TRBV19; D gene ambiguous. The CDR3 runs 15 residues. Germline CDR1 and CDR2: LNHDA and SQIVND (reference sequence). The ends were cut back, 6 bases at V and 4 bases at J, with 15 bases in the middle. DNA of the CDR3: TGTGCCAGTAGAACCCTCCAAGGGCCCACCGGGGAGCTGTTTTTT. Its translation is CASRTLQGPTGELFF.

This clonotype was counted only a few times. This sequence joins TRBV6-5 and TRBJ2-6; unclear D gene. The CDR3 extends over 15 amino acids. V shed 0 bases and J shed 1 base, with 4 bases lying between them. CDR1 MNHEY and CDR2 SVGAGI come from the germline V gene. As DNA, the CDR3 is TGTGCCAGCAGTTACTCGGCTTCTGGGGCCAACGTCCTGACTTTC. It is translated as CASSYSASGANVLTF.

This clonotype was picked up a small number of times. The chain is built from TRBV24-1 and TRBJ1-5; a possible D gene is TRBD1 (6 bases). V was pared by 9 bases and J by 4 bases, with 9 bases between. Germline V gene data show CDR1 as KGHDR and CDR2 as SFDVKD. The CDR3 has 12 amino acids. CDR3 DNA sequence: TGTGCCACCGGGACAATTAATCAGCCCCAGCATTTT. Protein: CATGTINQPQHF.

This clonotype turned up a few times. The chain links TRBV12-3 or TRBV12-4 to TRBJ1-2; TRBD1 matches 8 bases. The CDR3 covers 15 residues. The ends lost 4 bases at V and 6 bases at J; junction bases unmatched: 10. The CDR3 bases are TGTGCCAGCAGTTCGAGGACAGGGAAGAGGGATGGCTACACCTTC. Translating gives CASSSRTGKRDGYTF.

This clonotype was detected many times. The chain couples TRBV29-1 to TRBJ2-7; 11 nucleotides align to TRBD2. This CDR3 comprises 17 residues. With 2 bases clipped from V and 5 bases from J, the junction kept 14 bases outside the gene matches. CDR1 is SQVTM, CDR2 ANQGSEA, per germline. CDR3 bases: TGCAGCGTTGAACCGCCGAGCAGGGGGACTAGCGGCCACGAGCAGTACTTC. Amino acids: CSVEPPSRGTSGHEQYF.

As to this clonotype: At one boundary the junction diverges from the germline segment, which might be a read error. J is TRBJ1-3 and V is TRBV12-3 or TRBV12-4; a possible D gene is TRBD1 (5 bases). The CDR3 extends over 15 amino acids. CDR3 residues: CAGSSLAGTGNTIYF. The CDR3 DNA reads as TGTGCCGGCAGTTCACTCGCAGGGACTGGAAACACCATATATTTT.

The rearrangement links TRBV15 to TRBJ2-7; unclear D gene. The CDR3 runs 13 residues. Trimming removed 3 bases at V and 7 bases at J, with 13 bases between. Germline CDR1 reads LNHNV; CDR2 reads YYDKDF (reference sequence). The CDR3 region is CATSSGGVNEQYF. As DNA, the CDR3 is TGTGCCACCAGCAGTGGTGGGGTAAATGAGCAGTACTTC.

This clonotype was seen ten or more times. As DNA, the CDR3 is TGTGCCATCTCCTTGGGACAGTATAATTCACCCCTCCACTTT. Protein: CAISLGQYNSPLHF. The chain carries TRBV10-3 and TRBJ1-6; TRBD1 matches at 7 bases. In germline, CDR1 is ENHRY, CDR2 SYGVKD. The junction had 5 bases not matched to a gene; V was cut back by 8 bases and J by 4 bases. CDR3 size: 14 residues.

This clonotype was seen at least ten times. The V call is TRBV24-1, the J call TRBJ1-5; D is possibly TRBD1 (5 bases). Germline CDR1 is KGHDR and CDR2 is SFDVKD. The germline V and J ends were trimmed by 9 bases and 1 base, with 15 bases remaining between them. This CDR3 contains 15 residues. CDR3 loop: CATGGTDQSNQPQHF. The DNA of the CDR3 is TGTGCCACCGGGGGTACAGACCAAAGCAATCAGCCCCAGCATTTT.

This clonotype was recorded many times. This sequence joins TRBV24-1 and TRBJ2-2; no clear D. Trimming shortened V by 1 base and J by 3 bases, and 8 bases separated the two germline ends. CDR1 and CDR2 from the germline V gene are KGHDR and SFDVKD. The CDR3 is 15 residues long. For the CDR3, the DNA is TGTGCCACCAGTGATTTAAGGACCGACACCGGGGAGCTGTTTTTT. It translates to CATSDLRTDTGELFF.

V gene TRBV20-1 combines with J gene TRBJ1-2; 7 nucleotides agree with TRBD1. In germline, CDR1 is DFQATT, CDR2 SNEGSKA (reference sequence). The J segment lost 1 base and the V segment lost 8 bases, leaving 7 bases of the junction unmatched. The CDR3 length is 13 residues. CDR3 sequence reads: CSFRTGLNYGYTF. The CDR3 coding sequence is TGCAGTTTTCGGACAGGACTTAACTATGGCTACACCTTC.

This clonotype was observed a handful of times. The V gene is TRBV7-2, the J gene TRBJ2-3; TRBD2 matches at 8 bases. CDR3 length: 15 amino acids. The V and J ends lost 5 bases and 5 bases, in that order; junction bases with no gene match: 9. CDR1 and CDR2 (germline): SGHTA, FQGNSA. The CDR3 loop is CASSPQTSAVDTQYF. The CDR3, as DNA: TGTGCCAGCAGCCCCCAGACTAGCGCGGTAGATACGCAGTATTTT.

Only a few counts were recorded for this clonotype. V gene TRBV10-2 combines with J gene TRBJ2-5, with 10 bases that match TRBD2. The germline V gene has CDR1 WSHSY and CDR2 SAAADI. CDR3 length: 19 amino acids. J gave up 5 bases and V 11 bases, and 26 bases lay outside the gene matches. DNA of the CDR3: TGCGCCCCACCCGGGCCCCCGGGACTAGCGTCGAAAGGGGGGGAGACCCAGTACTTC. Its protein product is CAPPGPPGLASKGGETQYF.

J is TRBJ1-4 and V is TRBV29-1; D gene uncertain. Germline V gene data show CDR1 as SQVTM and CDR2 as ANQGSEA. Trimming stripped 7 bases from V and 8 bases from J, with 11 bases between. This CDR3 is built from 11 residues. The CDR3: CSGSTVEKLFF. DNA of the CDR3: TGCAGCGGCTCTACAGTAGAAAAACTGTTTTTT.

V and J are TRBV10-3 and TRBJ1-2; D is perhaps TRBD1 (5 bases). The CDR3 runs to 16 residues. V gave up 10 bases and J gave up 5 bases, with 26 bases separating them. The germline V gene has CDR1 ENHRY and CDR2 SYGVKD. CDR3 region: CASLYIGRDGKYGYTF. For the CDR3, the DNA is TGTGCCAGCTTGTACATAGGCCGGGACGGGAAATATGGCTACACCTTC.

This clonotype has at least ten counts. The chain couples TRBV9 to TRBJ2-7, with a weak D call TRBD1 (6 bases). This CDR3 has 10 amino acids. CDR1 and CDR2 (germline): SGDLS, YYNGEE. The CDR3 bases are TGTGCGAACAGGGTGCACGAGCAGTACTTC. This translates into CANRVHEQYF.

The chain has TRBV10-3 and TRBJ1-5, with TRBD1 as a possible D gene (5 bases). Germline CDR1 is ENHRY and CDR2 is SYGVKD. This CDR3 contains 12 residues. The germline V and J ends were trimmed by 5 bases and 14 bases, with 16 bases remaining between them. CDR3 protein: CAISRGGGHEHF. For the CDR3, the DNA is TGTGCCATCAGTCGCGGGGGAGGGCACGAGCATTTT.

The chain links TRBV6-2 or TRBV6-3 to TRBJ2-7; 7 bases fit TRBD1. Germline V CDR1 and CDR2: MNHEY, SVGEGT. This CDR3 has 13 residues. Unmatched junction bases numbered 5, after V lost 6 bases and J lost 3 bases. DNA for the CDR3: TGTGCCAGCAGGGTGGCAGGGGGCTACGAGCAGTACTTC. Its protein product is CASRVAGGYEQYF.

The chain recombines TRBV29-1 with TRBJ2-5; D is undetermined. Between the trimmed V and J ends, which lost 8 bases and 4 bases, there was a span of 8 bases. The CDR3 contains 10 residues. Germline V CDR1 and CDR2: SQVTM, ANQGSEA. CDR3 DNA sequence: TGCAGCTTAGCCCTAGAGACCCAGTACTTC. Its protein product is CSLALETQYF.

This chain connects TRBV29-1 to TRBJ2-7; 8 nucleotides line up with TRBD1. Germline V gene lookup returns CDR1 SQVTM and CDR2 ANQGSEA. V shed 8 bases and J 4 bases; nucleotides not matched to a gene: 13. This CDR3 comprises 14 residues. The DNA of the CDR3 is TGCAGCTTAGCGATGGACAGGGCTGTTTACGAGCAGTACTTC. Amino acid sequence: CSLAMDRAVYEQYF.

A remark on this clonotype: This may be a read error, as it is one base from a much larger clone. The rearrangement uses TRBV2 and TRBJ2-5; D is ambiguous. Germline CDR1 and CDR2: SNHLY and FYNNEI. The CDR3 length is 14 residues. CDR3 amino acids: CTSSDEDLGETQYF. CDR3 sequence (DNA): TGTACCAGCAGTGATGAGGACCTCGGAGAGACCCAGTACTTC. Full variable domain (missing parts from reference TRBV2 and TRBJ2-5): EPEVTQTPSHQVTQMGQEVILRCVPISNHLYFYWYRQILGQKVEFLVSFYNNEISEKSEIFDDQFSVERPDGSNFTLKIRSTKLEDSAMYFCTSSDEDLGETQYFGPGTRLLVL.

Details on this clonotype: One end of the junction varies from germline; a read error may be responsible. CDR3 loop: CASSPANQPQHF. CDR3 nucleotides: TGTGCCAGCAGTCCGGCGAATCAGCCCCAGCATTTT. V is TRBV24-1 and J is TRBJ1-5; D unresolved. From germline, CDR1 is KGHDR and CDR2 SFDVKD. This CDR3 has 12 residues.

This sequence joins TRBV2 and TRBJ1-2, with D possibly TRBD1 on 6 matching bases. In germline, CDR1 is SNHLY, CDR2 FYNNEI. The CDR3 is made up of 12 amino acids. The V end lost 6 bases, the J end lost 7 bases, and 12 bases lay between the germline ends. In DNA form, the CDR3 reads TGTGCCAGCAGGGGGGCAGAGGGTGGCTACACCTTC. Its protein product is CASRGAEGGYTF.

This clonotype occurred a few times. The V and J genes are TRBV19 and TRBJ2-7, with D perhaps being TRBD1 or TRBD2 (5 bases each). Germline V lookup: CDR1 LNHDA, CDR2 SQIVND (reference sequence). The CDR3 consists of 13 residues. V was shortened by 3 bases and J by 6 bases, with 12 bases between the two germline ends. The CDR3 region is CASSIKGRGEQYF. CDR3 sequence (DNA): TGTGCCAGTAGTATCAAGGGGAGAGGCGAGCAGTACTTC. The whole variable domain, filled in from reference TRBV19 and TRBJ2-7, reads DGGITQSPKYLFRKEGQNVTLSCEQNLNHDAMYWYRQDPGQGLRLIYYSQIVNDFQKGDIAEGYSVSREKKESFPLTVTSAQKNPTAFYLCASSIKGRGEQYFGPGTRLTVT.

The chain uses TRBV20-1 and TRBJ2-2, with D unresolved. Per the germline V gene, CDR1 is DFQATT and CDR2 is SNEGSKA (reference sequence). The ends were cut back, 4 bases at V and 1 base at J, with 10 bases in the middle. This CDR3 region has 14 residues. The CDR3 DNA reads TGCAGTGCTAAGTCCGGCCGGAACACCGGGGAGCTGTTTTTT. Encoded protein: CSAKSGRNTGELFF.

Turning to this clonotype: Its ends do not fully match the called genes, so a read error is possible. J is TRBJ2-7 and V is TRBV2; 7 nucleotides line up with TRBD1. Looked up from germline, CDR1 is SNHLY and CDR2 is FYNNEI. The CDR3 loop spans 16 amino acids. CDR3 nucleotide sequence: TGCGCCAGCAGCCAAGATTGGGGACAGAGCTTCGGCGAGCAGTACTTC. Amino acids: CASSQDWGQSFGEQYF.

This clonotype came up a few times. An end of the junction differs from the germline gene, which may be a read error. This chain links TRBV11-2 with TRBJ1-5; a weak D match, TRBD1 (5 bases). Germline V gives CDR1 SGHAT, CDR2 FQNNGV. The CDR3 runs to 14 residues. CDR3 region: CASSPPGLNQPQHF. The CDR3 coding sequence is TGCGCCAGCAGCCCCCCAGGGCTCAATCAGCCCCAGCATTTT.

This sequence joins TRBV9 and TRBJ1-2, with D perhaps TRBD1 (6 bases). With 9 bases removed from V and 8 bases from J, the gap between germline ends came to 17 bases. CDR3 size: 12 residues. Germline V gene lookup returns CDR1 SGDLS and CDR2 YYNGEE. Here the CDR3 reads CANLADSYGYTF. The CDR3 DNA is TGTGCCAACCTAGCGGACAGTTACGGCTACACCTTC. The whole variable domain, filled in from reference TRBV9 and TRBJ1-2, reads DSGVTQTPKHLITATGQRVTLRCSPRSGDLSVYWYQQSLDQGLQFLIQYYNGEERAKGNILERFSAQQFPDLHSELNLSSLELGDSALYFCANLADSYGYTFGSGTRLTVV.